Below, 19 T cell receptor beta chains from the same sample are listed, as sequenced in a study of T cells in localized non-small cell lung cancer. This table comes from immunoSEQ multiplex PCR, and its TCRdb copy is limited to in-frame clones, with some not included. The sample records more than 45,000 clones, roughly 83% being singletons. The specimen was peripheral blood mononuclear cells, collected before any cancer treatment. Receptor source: a man aged 40-75 years with stage III lung adenocarcinoma.

Only one count was recorded for this clone. The CDR3 reads CASSVAVGGTEAFF. CDR3 in DNA: TGTGCCAGCAGCGTAGCGGTTGGAGGCACTGAAGCTTTCTTT. The gene calls are TRBV9 and TRBJ1-1; no clear D. Germline-derived CDR1 and CDR2 are SGDLS and YYNGEE. This CDR3 comprises 14 residues. The germline V and J ends were trimmed by 0 bases and 4 bases, with 10 bases remaining between them.

The chain is built from TRBV4-2 and TRBJ1-2, with D unresolved. This CDR3 has 17 amino acids. The V gene lost 1 base and the J gene lost 4 bases, with 19 bases spanning the gap. In germline, CDR1 is LGHNA, CDR2 YNFKEQ. The CDR3: CASSQVMRERGVYGYTF. The CDR3 DNA reads TGTGCCAGCAGCCAAGTCATGCGGGAACGAGGAGTCTATGGCTACACCTTC.

As to this clone: At one end the junction does not follow the germline gene, possibly because of a read error. The gene calls are TRBV5-6 and TRBJ1-5, with TRBD1 matching 8 bases. There are 15 residues in the CDR3. Germline V gene sequence: CDR1 SGHDT, CDR2 YYEEEE. CDR3 loop: CASSAVGQGNQPQHF. The CDR3 nucleotides are TGTGCCAGCAGCGCCGTAGGACAGGGCAACCAGCCCCAGCATTTT.

The V gene is TRBV6-6, the J gene TRBJ2-3; D unclear. The V and J ends lost 6 bases and 3 bases respectively, with 7 bases between them. Germline values: CDR1 MNHNY, CDR2 SVGAGI (reference sequence). The CDR3 sequence is 12 residues long. The CDR3 here is CASRGWTDTQYF. CDR3 DNA sequence: TGTGCCAGCAGGGGGTGGACAGATACGCAGTATTTT.

The chain couples TRBV7-9 to TRBJ1-1; D unclear. Germline CDR1 reads SEHNR; CDR2 reads FQNEAQ (reference sequence). This CDR3 region has 15 residues. V was clipped by 0 bases and J by 0 bases, with 8 bases between them. Here the CDR3 reads CASSLARGMNTEAFF. CDR3 coding DNA: TGTGCCAGCAGCTTAGCTCGGGGTATGAACACTGAAGCTTTCTTT.

This clone has a single count. This rearrangement joins TRBV7-9 to TRBJ1-3; maybe TRBD1 (5 bases). Germline loops: CDR1 SEHNR, CDR2 FQNEAQ (reference sequence). CDR3 length equals 16 residues. The V end lost 5 bases, the J end lost 4 bases, and 18 bases lay between the germline ends. CDR3 in amino acids: CASSDTTQGGGNTIYF. Written as DNA, the CDR3 is TGTGCCAGCAGCGATACCACCCAGGGCGGAGGAAACACCATATATTTT.

This clone was seen only a few times. The rearrangement links TRBV7-9 to TRBJ1-1; no clear D gene. The germline V gene encodes CDR1 SEHNR and CDR2 FQNEAQ (reference sequence). This CDR3 has 13 amino acids. Trimming stripped 5 bases from V and 1 base from J, with 8 bases between. CDR3 bases: TGTGCCAGCAGCGTACAGCAGAACACTGAAGCTTTCTTT. It is translated as CASSVQQNTEAFF.

V is TRBV11-1 and J is TRBJ2-4, with a tentative D call TRBD2 (5 bases). The V end was cut by 5 bases, the J end by 6 bases, with 14 bases between. Germline-derived CDR1 and CDR2 are SGHAT and FQDESV (reference sequence). The CDR3 has 14 residues. CDR3 sequence: CASSEAVVGNIQYF. DNA for the CDR3: TGTGCCAGCAGCGAAGCGGTGGTAGGAAACATTCAGTACTTC.

The gene calls are TRBV19 and TRBJ1-2; TRBD1 matches 8 bases. Germline CDR1 is LNHDA and CDR2 is SQIVND (reference sequence). V shed 5 bases, J shed 8 bases, and the junction held 7 bases outside the gene matches. The CDR3 sequence is 13 residues long. The CDR3 DNA reads as TGTGCCAGTAGTGAACAGGGGGTCACGGGCTACACCTTC. The encoded protein is CASSEQGVTGYTF.

The count of this clone is one. The chain joins TRBV19 to TRBJ2-7; TRBD1 aligns across 7 bases. The germline V gene encodes CDR1 LNHDA and CDR2 SQIVND (reference sequence). CDR3 length: 14 residues. Losses at the gene ends were 5 bases for V and 5 bases for J; bases not matched to a gene: 9. For the CDR3, the DNA is TGTGCCAGTAGTCCACAGGGGTACGGGAACGAGCAGTACTTC. Protein product: CASSPQGYGNEQYF.

This chain uses TRBV18 with TRBJ2-2; unclear D gene. The CDR3 is 13 amino acids. The germline CDR1 and CDR2 sequences are KGHSH and LQKENI. The V gene lost 3 bases and the J gene lost 0 bases, with 2 bases spanning the gap. The CDR3 DNA is TGTGCCAGCTCACCTTCGAACACCGGGGAGCTGTTTTTT. Encoded protein: CASSPSNTGELFF.

The chain carries TRBV9 and TRBJ2-2; 7 bases fit TRBD1. Looked up from germline, CDR1 is SGDLS and CDR2 is YYNGEE. Trimming cost V 3 bases and J 5 bases; bases outside gene matches: 13. The CDR3 is made up of 17 amino acids. The CDR3 DNA follows: TGTGCCAGCAGCGAGAGAAAGGGACAGTTGGTTACCGGGGAGCTGTTTTTT. Protein sequence: CASSERKGQLVTGELFF. Using reference TRBV9 and TRBJ2-2 for the parts outside the CDR3, the full variable domain is DSGVTQTPKHLITATGQRVTLRCSPRSGDLSVYWYQQSLDQGLQFLIQYYNGEERAKGNILERFSAQQFPDLHSELNLSSLELGDSALYFCASSERKGQLVTGELFFGEGSRLTVL.

This clone was observed a single time. The chain couples TRBV9 to TRBJ2-1; 8 nucleotides align to TRBD2. The CDR3 is 13 residues long. The germline gives CDR1 SGDLS, CDR2 YYNGEE. Trimming at V came to 4 bases and at J to 4 bases, leaving 1 base not matched to a gene. The CDR3 sequence is CASSPGGYNEQFF. DNA for the CDR3: TGTGCCAGCAGCCCGGGAGGGTACAATGAGCAGTTCTTC.

The chain has TRBV27 and TRBJ2-3; D gene ambiguous. The CDR3 loop spans 15 amino acids. In germline, CDR1 is MNHEY, CDR2 SMNVEV (reference sequence). Trimming stripped 4 bases from V and 1 base from J, with 12 bases between. For the CDR3, the DNA is TGTGCCAGCAGTTACAGTTTACTCGGCACAGATACGCAGTATTTT. Protein sequence: CASSYSLLGTDTQYF.

The table lists this clone with a count of one. V usage is TRBV19 and J usage is TRBJ1-5, with 9 positions matching TRBD1. Germline lookup yields CDR1 LNHDA and CDR2 SQIVND (reference sequence). The CDR3 sequence is 16 residues long. With V trimmed by 4 bases and J by 5 bases, 9 bases remained unmatched. The CDR3 loop is CASSTQQGARDQPQHF. As DNA, the CDR3 is TGTGCCAGTAGTACACAACAGGGGGCCAGAGATCAGCCCCAGCATTTT.

The chain links TRBV7-9 to TRBJ1-1; a possible D gene is TRBD1 (5 bases). Trimming removed 7 bases from V and 4 bases from J, with 16 bases in between. The CDR3 spans 14 residues. Germline V gene data show CDR1 as SEHNR and CDR2 as FQNEAQ (reference sequence). This CDR3 is CASTTYGRGTEAFF. CDR3 DNA: TGTGCCAGCACCACTTACGGTAGGGGCACTGAAGCTTTCTTT. Supplemented by reference TRBV7-9 and TRBJ1-1, the full variable domain reads DTGVSQNPRHKITKRGQNVTFRCDPISEHNRLYWYRQTLGQGPEFLTYFQNEAQLEKSRLLSDRFSAERPKGSFSTLEIQRTEQGDSAMYLCASTTYGRGTEAFFGQGTRLTVV.

V is TRBV13 and J is TRBJ2-2; possibly TRBD1 for D (6 bases). There are 15 residues in the CDR3. Trimming took 6 bases from V and 2 from J, leaving 13 bases between them. Germline V gene lookup returns CDR1 PRHDT and CDR2 FYEKMQ (reference sequence). As DNA, the CDR3 is TGTGCCAGCAGTGAAACGGGACATAACACCGGGGAGCTGTTTTTT. Residues: CASSETGHNTGELFF.

The rearrangement joins TRBV4-3 to TRBJ1-1; TRBD1 matches at 9 bases. With 2 bases clipped from V and 8 bases from J, the junction kept 9 bases outside the gene matches. There are 15 residues in the CDR3. Germline V gene data show CDR1 as LGHNA and CDR2 as YSLEER. CDR3 loop: CASSQSTSGTGEAFF. The DNA of the CDR3 is TGCGCCAGCAGCCAATCCACTTCCGGGACAGGGGAAGCTTTCTTT.

The chain carries TRBV7-9 and TRBJ1-4; 10 positions agree with TRBD1. Trimming at V came to 7 bases and at J to 6 bases, leaving 5 bases not matched to a gene. The CDR3 is made up of 14 amino acids. Germline V CDR1 and CDR2: SEHNR, FQNEAQ (reference sequence). CDR3 amino acids: CASISDRGDEKLFF. DNA for the CDR3: TGTGCCAGCATCTCGGACAGGGGGGATGAAAAACTGTTTTTT.